This entry is about one T cell receptor (beta chain). The antigen remains undetermined. Use of 60 Vbeta and 13 Jbeta primers characterized the PCR. The protocol was immunoSEQ multiplex PCR, while the TCRdb copy is restricted to in-frame clones and leaves out a portion. The sample holds 150,000 to 200,000 clones; under 85% are singletons and the top ten take 3% to 3.5%. The data stem from a study of cytomegalovirus exposure and HLA in healthy donors. Overall study: Unique TCR beta sequences numbering 117 million came from 150 million to 200 million T cells in an earlier analysis. Study results and caveats: In terms of immune exposure information, only CMV serostatus was available.

Per germline, CDR1 SGHRS and CDR2 YFSETQ. The CDR3 consists of 16 residues. With V trimmed by 0 bases and J by 5 bases, 8 bases remained unmatched. The source is a female donor in good health and CMV-seronegative. The specimen was PBMCs. This sequence joins TRBV5-1 and TRBJ1-1; TRBD1 matches 9 bases. In DNA form, the CDR3 reads TGCGCCAGCAGCTTGGGGACAGGGGTCCCCAAGACTGAAGCTTTCTTT. Translating it yields CASSLGTGVPKTEAFF.